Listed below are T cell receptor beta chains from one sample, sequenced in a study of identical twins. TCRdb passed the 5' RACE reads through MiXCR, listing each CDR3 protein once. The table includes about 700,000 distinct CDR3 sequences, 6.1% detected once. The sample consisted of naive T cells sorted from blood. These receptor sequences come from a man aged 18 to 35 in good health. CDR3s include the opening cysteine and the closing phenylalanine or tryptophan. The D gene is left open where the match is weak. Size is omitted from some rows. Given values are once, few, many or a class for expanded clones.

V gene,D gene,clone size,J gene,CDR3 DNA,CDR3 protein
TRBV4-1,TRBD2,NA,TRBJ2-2,TGCGCCAGCAAAGGACTAGCGGAGAACACCGGGGAGCTGTTTTTT,CASKGLAENTGELFF
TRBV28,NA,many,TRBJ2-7,TGTGCCAGCAGCTTGAGCCTTTCAGCGGAAAGCTCCTACGAGCAGTACTTC,CASSLSLSAESSYEQYF
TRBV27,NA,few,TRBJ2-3,TGTGCCAGCAGTCCCCCAGTGGCGGGATTTTCGAGAGATACGCAGTATTTT,CASSPPVAGFSRDTQYF
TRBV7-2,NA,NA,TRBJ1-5,TGTGCCAGCAGCTCTGTGGTCCCTAGCAATCAGCCCCAGCATTTT,CASSSVVPSNQPQHF
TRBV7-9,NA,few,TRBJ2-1,TGTGCCAGCAGACTCAACGTAGCCGGCAATGAGCAGTTCTTC,CASRLNVAGNEQFF
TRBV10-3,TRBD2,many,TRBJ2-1,TGTGCCATCAATGGGGGAGGACCTAGCGGGAGTTTAAACAATGAGCAGTTCTTC,CAINGGGPSGSLNNEQFF
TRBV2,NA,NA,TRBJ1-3,TGTGCCAGCAGAATGGGGGCGGGCAACACCATATATTTT,CASRMGAGNTIYF
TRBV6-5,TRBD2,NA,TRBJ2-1,TGTGCCACCAATTCCGCCGGACTAGTAGCCCAGAGCTCCTACAATGAGCAGTTCTTC,CATNSAGLVAQSSYNEQFF
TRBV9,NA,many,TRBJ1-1,TGTGCCAGCAGCTCACAGGGTTTGTTCACTGAAGCTTTCTTT,CASSSQGLFTEAFF
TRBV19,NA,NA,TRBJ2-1,TGTGCCAGTAATAGGGCAGGGGCTTACAATGAGCAGTTCTTC,CASNRAGAYNEQFF
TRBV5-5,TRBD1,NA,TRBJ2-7,TGTGCCAGCAGCCCTCTCCGCCCCGGGACAGCCTACGAGCAGTACTTC,CASSPLRPGTAYEQYF
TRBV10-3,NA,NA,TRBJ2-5,TGTGCCATCAGTGAGTTCCGGGACAGCGGGCAAGAGACCCAGTACTTC,CAISEFRDSGQETQYF
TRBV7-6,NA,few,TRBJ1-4,TGTGCCAGCAGCTTAGATGGACCGGGGGATGAAAAACTGTTTTTT,CASSLDGPGDEKLFF
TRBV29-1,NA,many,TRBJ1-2,TGCAGCGTCACAAGACAGGTGGACTATGGCTACACCTTC,CSVTRQVDYGYTF
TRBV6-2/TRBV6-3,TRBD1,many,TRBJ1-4,TGTGCCAGCAGTTCGACCGGGACAGGGAATGAAAAACTGTTTTTT,CASSSTGTGNEKLFF
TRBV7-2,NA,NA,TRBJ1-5,TGTGCCAGCAGCTTTACTAATAGCAATCAGCCCCAGCATTTT,CASSFTNSNQPQHF
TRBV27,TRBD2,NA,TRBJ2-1,TGTGCCAGTAAAGCGGGAGTGTCGAATGAGCAGTTCTTC,CASKAGVSNEQFF
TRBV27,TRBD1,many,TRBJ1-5,TGTGCCAGCAGGACAGGGGGAAGCAATCAGCCCCAGCATTTT,CASRTGGSNQPQHF
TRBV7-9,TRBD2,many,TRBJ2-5,TGTGCCAGCAGCTCACTAGCGGTAACCATTGAAGAGACCCAGTACTTC,CASSSLAVTIEETQYF
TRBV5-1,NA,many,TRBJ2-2,TGCGCCAGCAGCTTGAGCAGCACGGGCGCCGGGGAGCTGTTTTTT,CASSLSSTGAGELFF
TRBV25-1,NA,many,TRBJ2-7,TGTGCCAGCAGTGAACAGTACGAGCAGTACTTC,CASSEQYEQYF
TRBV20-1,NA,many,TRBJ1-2,TGCAGTGCTGGGGGGACGGATGACTCCTATGGCTACACCTTC,CSAGGTDDSYGYTF
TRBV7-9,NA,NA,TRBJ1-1,TGTGCCAGCAGTCTATCAGGGGCGGACACTGAAGCTTTCTTT,CASSLSGADTEAFF
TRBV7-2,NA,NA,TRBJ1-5,TGTGCCAGCATCACGCCCTATCAGCCCCAGCATTTT,CASITPYQPQHF
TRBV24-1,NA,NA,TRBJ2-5,TGTGCCACCAGTGATTTGCTGGGGACTGCTGAGACCCAGTACTTC,CATSDLLGTAETQYF
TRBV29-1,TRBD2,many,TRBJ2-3,TGCAGCGTTGACCAGACTAGCGGGACTACAGATACGCAGTATTTT,CSVDQTSGTTDTQYF
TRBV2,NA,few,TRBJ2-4,TGTGCCAGCAGCGCCGACAGAATAGCCAAAAACATTCAGTACTTC,CASSADRIAKNIQYF
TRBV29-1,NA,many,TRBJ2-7,TGCAGCGTTGAAGATGACTTTAGCTCCTACGAGCAGTACTTC,CSVEDDFSSYEQYF
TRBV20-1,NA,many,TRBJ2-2,TGCAGTGCTCTCCTTCAGGGAAGCACCGGGGAGCTGTTTTTT,CSALLQGSTGELFF
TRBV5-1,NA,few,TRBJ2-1,TGCGCCAGCAGCTCTGCCGGGAACTACAATGAGCAGTTCTTC,CASSSAGNYNEQFF
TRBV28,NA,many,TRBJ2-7,TGTGCCAGCAGTTCTTACGGTACCTACGAGCAGTACTTC,CASSSYGTYEQYF
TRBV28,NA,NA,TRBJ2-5,TGTGCCAGCAGTTTCTGGAGAGGAGAGACCCAGTACTTC,CASSFWRGETQYF
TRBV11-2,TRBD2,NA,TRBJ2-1,TGTGCCAGCAGCCCCGGCCAGGGTTGGACTAGCGGGAGAGGGGAGCAGTTCTTC,CASSPGQGWTSGRGEQFF
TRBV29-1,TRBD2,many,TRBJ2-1,TGCAGCGCTGAACTAGCGGGAGTGAGTGGTGAGCAGTTCTTC,CSAELAGVSGEQFF
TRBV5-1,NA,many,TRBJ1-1,TGCGCCAGCAGCTTGGAGGGCAGATTGAACACTGAAGCTTTCTTT,CASSLEGRLNTEAFF
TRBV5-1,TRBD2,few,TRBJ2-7,TGCGCCAGCGGGGGACTAGCGGGACACGAGCAGTACTTC,CASGGLAGHEQYF
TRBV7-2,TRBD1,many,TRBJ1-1,TGTGCCAGCAGCTTATGGACAGGGGAGGGCGTCACTGAAGCTTTCTTT,CASSLWTGEGVTEAFF
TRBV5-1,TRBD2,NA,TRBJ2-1,TGCGCCAGCAGCATAGCGGGAGGGCCCTACAATGAGCAGTTCTTC,CASSIAGGPYNEQFF
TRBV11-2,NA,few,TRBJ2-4,TGTGCCAGCAGCTTAGGTGGTATAGGGGGAGCCAAAAACATTCAGTACTTC,CASSLGGIGGAKNIQYF
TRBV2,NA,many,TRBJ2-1,TGTGCCAGCAGATGGACTACCTCCTACAATGAGCAGTTCTTC,CASRWTTSYNEQFF
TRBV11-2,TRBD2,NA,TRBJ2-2,TGTGCCAGCAGCTCTAGCGGGAGATACACCGGGGAGCTGTTTTTT,CASSSSGRYTGELFF
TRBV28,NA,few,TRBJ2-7,TGTGCCAGCAGTCCCCCCCTAAAGTACGAGCAGTACTTC,CASSPPLKYEQYF
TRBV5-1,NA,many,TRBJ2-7,TGCGCCAGCAGTTACCCACGGACAGCCTCAACCTACGAGCAGTACTTC,CASSYPRTASTYEQYF
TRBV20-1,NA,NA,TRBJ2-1,TGCAGTGCTCCCTTTCGCCCAGGGTATAACAATGAGCAGTTCTTC,CSAPFRPGYNNEQFF
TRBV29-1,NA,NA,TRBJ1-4,TGCAGCGTTGAAGACTGGGATTCAGGGGAGGTAGAAAAACTGTTTTTT,CSVEDWDSGEVEKLFF
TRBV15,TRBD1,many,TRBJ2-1,TGTGCCACCAGCAGGGACAGGGTCAATGAGCAGTTCTTC,CATSRDRVNEQFF
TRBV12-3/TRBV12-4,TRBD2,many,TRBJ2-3,TGTGCCAGCAGTTACCCTAGCGGAGGCACAGATACGCAGTATTTT,CASSYPSGGTDTQYF
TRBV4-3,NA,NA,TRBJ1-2,TGCGCCAGCTGGGGACGGTCCTATGGCTACACCTTC,CASWGRSYGYTF
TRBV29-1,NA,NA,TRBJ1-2,TGCAGCGTTGATAATTGGGCACTTGGCTACACCTTC,CSVDNWALGYTF
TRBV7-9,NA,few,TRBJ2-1,TGTGCCAGCGCCAAAACACGGAACTACTACAATGAGCAGTTCTTC,CASAKTRNYYNEQFF
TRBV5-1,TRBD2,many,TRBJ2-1,TGCGCCAGCAGCTTGGGACTAGCGGGAGGGCCAAACTACAATGAGCAGTTCTTC,CASSLGLAGGPNYNEQFF
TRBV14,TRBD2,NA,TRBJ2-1,TGTGCCAGCAGCCAATCACGGACTAGCATCGGTGAGCAGTTCTTC,CASSQSRTSIGEQFF
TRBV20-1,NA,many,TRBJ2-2,TGCAGTGCTAGCCCTGAGAACACCGGGGAGCTGTTTTTT,CSASPENTGELFF